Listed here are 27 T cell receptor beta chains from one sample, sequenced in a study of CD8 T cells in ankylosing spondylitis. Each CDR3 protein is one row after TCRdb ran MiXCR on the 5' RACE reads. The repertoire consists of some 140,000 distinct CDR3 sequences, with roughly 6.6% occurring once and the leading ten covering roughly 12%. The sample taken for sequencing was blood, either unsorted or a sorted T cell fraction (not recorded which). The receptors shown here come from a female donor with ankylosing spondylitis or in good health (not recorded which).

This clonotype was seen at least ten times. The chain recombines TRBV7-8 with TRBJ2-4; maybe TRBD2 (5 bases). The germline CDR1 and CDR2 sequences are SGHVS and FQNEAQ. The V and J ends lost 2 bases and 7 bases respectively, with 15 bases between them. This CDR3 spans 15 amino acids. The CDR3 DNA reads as TGTGCCAGCAGCTTAATGAGCCCGGGGATCAACATTCAGTACTTC. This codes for CASSLMSPGINIQYF. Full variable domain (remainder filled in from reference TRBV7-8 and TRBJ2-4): GAGVSQSPRYKVAKRGQDVALRCDPISGHVSLFWYQQALGQGPEFLTYFQNEAQLDKSGLPSDRFFAERPEGSVSTLKIQRTQQEDSAVYLCASSLMSPGINIQYFGAGTRLSVL.

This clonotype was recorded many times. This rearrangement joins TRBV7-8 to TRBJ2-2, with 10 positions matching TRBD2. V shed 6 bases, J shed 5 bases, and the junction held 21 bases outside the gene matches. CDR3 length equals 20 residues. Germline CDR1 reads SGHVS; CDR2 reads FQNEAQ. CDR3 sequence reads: CASRQPAVAGGLRTTGELFF. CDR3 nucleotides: TGTGCCAGCAGACAGCCGGCGGTAGCGGGGGGCCTTAGAACGACCGGGGAGCTGTTTTTT.

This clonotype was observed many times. CDR3 nucleotide sequence: TGCGCCAGCAGATCGACAGACACGAACACCGGGGAGCTGTTTTTT. It codes for CASRSTDTNTGELFF. J is TRBJ2-2 and V is TRBV5-1; possible D gene TRBD1, 5 bases. Germline CDR1 and CDR2: SGHRS and YFSETQ. CDR3 size: 15 residues. The V gene lost 5 bases and the J gene lost 0 bases, with 11 bases spanning the gap.

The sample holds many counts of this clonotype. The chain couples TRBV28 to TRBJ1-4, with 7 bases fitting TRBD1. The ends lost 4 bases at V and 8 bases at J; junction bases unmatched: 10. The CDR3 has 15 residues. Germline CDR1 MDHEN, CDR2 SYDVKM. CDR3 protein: CASSSLLGQVEKLFF. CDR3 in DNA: TGTGCCAGCAGTTCTCTCCTCGGACAGGTGGAAAAACTGTTTTTT.

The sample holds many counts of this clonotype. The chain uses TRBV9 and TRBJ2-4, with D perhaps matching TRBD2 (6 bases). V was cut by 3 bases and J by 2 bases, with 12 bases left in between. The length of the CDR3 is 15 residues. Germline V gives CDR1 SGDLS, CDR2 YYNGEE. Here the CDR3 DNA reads TGTGCCAGCAGCGACGGTGGGGGGTCCAAAAACATTCAGTACTTC. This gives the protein CASSDGGGSKNIQYF.

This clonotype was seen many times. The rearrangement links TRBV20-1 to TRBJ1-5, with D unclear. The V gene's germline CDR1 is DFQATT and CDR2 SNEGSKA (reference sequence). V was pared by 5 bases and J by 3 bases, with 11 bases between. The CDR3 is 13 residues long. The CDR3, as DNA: TGCAGTGCTGACGCAGGCGTCAATCAGCCCCAGCATTTT. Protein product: CSADAGVNQPQHF.

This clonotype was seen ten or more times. The CDR3, as DNA: TGCGCCAGCAGCCCGACTAGAGGGGTTAACTATGGCTACACCTTC. Translation: CASSPTRGVNYGYTF. The chain links TRBV4-3 to TRBJ1-2, with D possibly being TRBD1 (5 bases). CDR3 size: 15 residues. Per germline, CDR1 LGHNA and CDR2 YSLEER. Trimming removed 4 bases at V and 1 base at J, with 13 bases between.

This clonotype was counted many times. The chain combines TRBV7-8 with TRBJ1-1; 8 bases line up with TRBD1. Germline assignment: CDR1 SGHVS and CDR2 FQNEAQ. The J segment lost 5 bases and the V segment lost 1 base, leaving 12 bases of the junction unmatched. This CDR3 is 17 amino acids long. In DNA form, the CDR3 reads TGTGCCAGCAGCTTAGTGCCCCCAGGACAGGGAGGGACTGAAGCTTTCTTT. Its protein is CASSLVPPGQGGTEAFF.

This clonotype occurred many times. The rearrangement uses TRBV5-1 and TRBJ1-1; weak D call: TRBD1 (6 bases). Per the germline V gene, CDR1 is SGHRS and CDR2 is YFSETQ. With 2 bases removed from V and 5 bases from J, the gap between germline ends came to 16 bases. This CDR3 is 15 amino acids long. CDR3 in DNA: TGCGCCAGCAGCTTATTGGTTGGGGGCGAGACTGAAGCTTTCTTT. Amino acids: CASSLLVGGETEAFF.

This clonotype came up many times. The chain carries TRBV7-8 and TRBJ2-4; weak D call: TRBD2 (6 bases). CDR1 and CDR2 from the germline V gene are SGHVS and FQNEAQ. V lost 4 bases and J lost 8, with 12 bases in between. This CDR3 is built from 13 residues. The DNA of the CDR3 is TGTGCCAGCAGCTGGAAAGCGGGTGACATTCAGTACTTC. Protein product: CASSWKAGDIQYF.

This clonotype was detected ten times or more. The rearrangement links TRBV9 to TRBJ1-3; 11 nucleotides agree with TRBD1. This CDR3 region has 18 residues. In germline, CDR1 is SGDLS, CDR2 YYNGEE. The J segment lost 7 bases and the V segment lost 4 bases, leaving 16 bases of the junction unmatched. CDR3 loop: CASSPISGTGGRLNTIYF. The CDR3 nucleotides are TGTGCCAGCAGCCCTATTTCCGGGACAGGGGGACGATTGAACACCATATATTTT.

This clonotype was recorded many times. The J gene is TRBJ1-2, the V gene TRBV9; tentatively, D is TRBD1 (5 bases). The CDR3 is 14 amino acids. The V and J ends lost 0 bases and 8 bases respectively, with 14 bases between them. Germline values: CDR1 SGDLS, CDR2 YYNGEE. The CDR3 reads CASSVDEGPGGYTF. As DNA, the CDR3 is TGTGCCAGCAGCGTAGATGAGGGACCGGGAGGCTACACCTTC. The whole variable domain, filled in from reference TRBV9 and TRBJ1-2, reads DSGVTQTPKHLITATGQRVTLRCSPRSGDLSVYWYQQSLDQGLQFLIQYYNGEERAKGNILERFSAQQFPDLHSELNLSSLELGDSALYFCASSVDEGPGGYTFGSGTRLTVV.

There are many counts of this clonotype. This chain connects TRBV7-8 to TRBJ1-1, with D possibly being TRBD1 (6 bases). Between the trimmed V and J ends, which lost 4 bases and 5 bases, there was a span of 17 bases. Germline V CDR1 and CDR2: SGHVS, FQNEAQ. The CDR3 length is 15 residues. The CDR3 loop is CASSWLQGLRTEAFF. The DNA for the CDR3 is TGTGCCAGCAGCTGGCTCCAGGGGTTGCGAACTGAAGCTTTCTTT.

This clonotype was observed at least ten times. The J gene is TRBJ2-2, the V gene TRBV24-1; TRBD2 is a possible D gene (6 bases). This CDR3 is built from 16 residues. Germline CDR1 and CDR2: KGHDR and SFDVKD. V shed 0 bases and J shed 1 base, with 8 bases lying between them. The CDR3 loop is CATSDLMRGNTGELFF. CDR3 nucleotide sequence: TGTGCCACCAGTGATTTGATGCGGGGGAACACCGGGGAGCTGTTTTTT.

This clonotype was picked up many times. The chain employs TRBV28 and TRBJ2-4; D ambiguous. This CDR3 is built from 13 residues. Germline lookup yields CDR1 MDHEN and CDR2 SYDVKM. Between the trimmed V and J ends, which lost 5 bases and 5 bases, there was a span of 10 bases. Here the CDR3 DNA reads TGTGCCAGCAGTCTAGGGTCTGAAAACATTCAGTACTTC. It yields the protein CASSLGSENIQYF.

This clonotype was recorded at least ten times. CDR3 amino acids: CSARAGTTLEQYF. The CDR3 nucleotides are TGCAGTGCTAGGGCCGGGACAACCCTGGAGCAGTACTTC. This chain links TRBV20-1 with TRBJ2-7; possible D gene TRBD1, 6 bases. The length of the CDR3 is 13 residues. V was shortened by 3 bases and J by 7 bases, with 16 bases between the two germline ends. Germline V gene sequence: CDR1 DFQATT, CDR2 SNEGSKA (reference sequence).

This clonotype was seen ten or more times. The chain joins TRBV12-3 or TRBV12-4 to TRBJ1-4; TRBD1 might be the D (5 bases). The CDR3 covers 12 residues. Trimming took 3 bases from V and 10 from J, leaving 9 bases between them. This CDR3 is CASSLNGGKLFF. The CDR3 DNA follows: TGTGCCAGCAGTTTGAATGGGGGAAAACTGTTTTTT.

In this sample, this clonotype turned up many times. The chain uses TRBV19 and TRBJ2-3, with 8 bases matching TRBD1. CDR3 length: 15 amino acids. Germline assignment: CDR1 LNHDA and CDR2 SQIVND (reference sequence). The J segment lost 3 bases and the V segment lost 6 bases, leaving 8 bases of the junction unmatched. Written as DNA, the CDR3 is TGTGCCAGTAGCGGGCAGGGGGCCATAACAGATACGCAGTATTTT. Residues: CASSGQGAITDTQYF.

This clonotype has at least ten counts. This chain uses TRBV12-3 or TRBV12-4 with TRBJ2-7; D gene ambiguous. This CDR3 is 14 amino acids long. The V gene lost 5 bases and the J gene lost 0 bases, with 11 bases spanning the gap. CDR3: CASSVDGSSYEQYF. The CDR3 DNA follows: TGTGCCAGCAGTGTTGACGGAAGCTCCTACGAGCAGTACTTC.

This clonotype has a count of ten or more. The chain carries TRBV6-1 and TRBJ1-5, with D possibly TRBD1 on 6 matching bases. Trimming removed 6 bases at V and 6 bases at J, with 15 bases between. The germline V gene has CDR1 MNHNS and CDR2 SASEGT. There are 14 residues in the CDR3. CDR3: CASRFQGMGQPQHF. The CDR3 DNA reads TGTGCCAGCAGATTTCAGGGGATGGGTCAGCCCCAGCATTTT.

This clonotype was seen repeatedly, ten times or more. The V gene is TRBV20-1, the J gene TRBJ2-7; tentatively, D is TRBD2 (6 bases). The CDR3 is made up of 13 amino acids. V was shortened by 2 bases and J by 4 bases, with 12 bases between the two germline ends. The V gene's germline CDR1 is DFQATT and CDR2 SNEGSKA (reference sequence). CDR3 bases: TGCAGTGCTAGAAGGAGGGGATCTTACGAGCAGTACTTC. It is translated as CSARRRGSYEQYF.

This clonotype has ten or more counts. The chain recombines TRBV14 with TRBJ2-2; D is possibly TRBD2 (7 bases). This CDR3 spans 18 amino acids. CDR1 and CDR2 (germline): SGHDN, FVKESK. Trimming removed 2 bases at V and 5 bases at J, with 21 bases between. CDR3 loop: CASSQTYGTGGATGELFF. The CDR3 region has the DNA TGTGCCAGCAGCCAAACATACGGGACGGGGGGCGCGACCGGGGAGCTGTTTTTT.

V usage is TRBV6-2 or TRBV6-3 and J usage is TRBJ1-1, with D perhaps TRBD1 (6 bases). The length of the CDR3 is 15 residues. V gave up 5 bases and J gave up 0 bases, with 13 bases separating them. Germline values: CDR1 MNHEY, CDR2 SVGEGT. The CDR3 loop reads CASSPSGTLNTEAFF. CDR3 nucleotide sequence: TGTGCCAGCAGTCCTTCCGGGACATTGAACACTGAAGCTTTCTTT.

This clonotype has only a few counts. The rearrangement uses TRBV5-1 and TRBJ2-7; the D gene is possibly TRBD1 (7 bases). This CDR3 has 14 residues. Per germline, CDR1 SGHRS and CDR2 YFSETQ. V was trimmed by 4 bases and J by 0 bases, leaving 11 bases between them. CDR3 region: CASSQGGGSYEQYF. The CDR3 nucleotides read TGCGCCAGCAGCCAGGGGGGAGGCTCCTACGAGCAGTACTTC.

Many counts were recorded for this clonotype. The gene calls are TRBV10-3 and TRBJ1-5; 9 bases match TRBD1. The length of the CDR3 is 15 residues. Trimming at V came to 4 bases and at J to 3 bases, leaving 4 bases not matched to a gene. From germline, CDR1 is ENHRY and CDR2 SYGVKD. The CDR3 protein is CAISGTGDFNQPQHF. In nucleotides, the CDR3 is TGTGCCATCAGTGGGACAGGGGACTTCAATCAGCCCCAGCATTTT.

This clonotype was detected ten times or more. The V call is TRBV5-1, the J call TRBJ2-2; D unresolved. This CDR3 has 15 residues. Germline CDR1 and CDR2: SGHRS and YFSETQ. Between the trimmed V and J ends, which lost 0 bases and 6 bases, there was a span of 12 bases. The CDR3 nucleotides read TGCGCCAGCAGCTTGGGTTGGGCAGGAGCCGGGGAGCTGTTTTTT. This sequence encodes CASSLGWAGAGELFF.

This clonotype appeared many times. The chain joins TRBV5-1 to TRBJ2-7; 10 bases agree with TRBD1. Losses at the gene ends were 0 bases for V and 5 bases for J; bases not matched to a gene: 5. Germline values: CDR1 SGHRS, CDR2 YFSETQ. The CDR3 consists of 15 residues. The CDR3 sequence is CASSLAGTGEHEQYF. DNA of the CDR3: TGCGCCAGCAGCTTGGCCGGGACAGGGGAACACGAGCAGTACTTC.